The rows below give T cell receptor beta chains drawn from one sample of a study of cytomegalovirus exposure and HLA in healthy donors. Data came from immunoSEQ multiplex PCR; TCRdb stores just in-frame clones and leaves some out. The repertoire includes 180,000 or so clones, approximately 85% of them detected once, and about 10% sits in the top ten. The sequencing input was PBMCs. These receptor sequences come from a man aged 18 to 29 in good health and CMV-seropositive. Both conserved end residues are part of each CDR3. Each record gives: clone size, J gene, D gene, V gene, CDR3 protein, CDR3 DNA. A D gene is named only where the DNA matches it firmly. Rows may omit the clone size; those that give it use once, few, many or a size class.

size: .; J: TRBJ2-5; D: TRBD2; V: TRBV27; CDR3: CASSLSVGLADQETQYF; DNA: TGTGCCAGCAGTTTATCGGTGGGACTAGCAGACCAAGAGACCCAGTACTTC
size: .; J: TRBJ2-6; D: .; V: TRBV27; CDR3: CASSFSGANVLTF; DNA: TGTGCCAGCAGCTTCTCTGGGGCCAACGTCCTGACTTTC
size: once; J: TRBJ1-6; D: .; V: TRBV4-3; CDR3: CASSQDLVQGNSPLHF; DNA: TGCGCCAGCAGCCAAGATCTAGTCCAGGGAAATTCACCCCTCCACTTT
size: .; J: TRBJ1-1; D: .; V: TRBV6-5; CDR3: CASSYRTVNTEAFF; DNA: TGTGCCAGCAGTTACCGGACAGTGAACACTGAAGCTTTCTTT
size: .; J: TRBJ2-7; D: TRBD1; V: TRBV7-2; CDR3: CASSSGQGRIPSYEQYF; DNA: TGTGCCAGCAGCTCTGGACAGGGGCGGATTCCCTCCTACGAGCAGTACTTC
size: .; J: TRBJ1-1; D: .; V: TRBV18; CDR3: CASSPPGPLGTEAFF; DNA: TGTGCCAGCTCACCACCGGGGCCCTTGGGCACTGAAGCTTTCTTT
size: .; J: TRBJ1-2; D: .; V: TRBV5-5; CDR3: CASIDGVHGYTF; DNA: TGTGCCAGCATAGACGGGGTTCATGGCTACACCTTC
size: .; J: TRBJ1-2; D: TRBD1; V: TRBV11-2; CDR3: CASIQGAMANYGYTF; DNA: TGTGCCAGCATCCAGGGGGCAATGGCTAACTATGGCTACACCTTC
size: .; J: TRBJ2-7; D: .; V: TRBV27; CDR3: CASSLRPGLSYEQYF; DNA: TGTGCCAGCAGTTTAAGGCCAGGGCTCTCCTACGAGCAGTACTTC
size: .; J: TRBJ2-7; D: TRBD1; V: TRBV15; CDR3: CATRRQGIYEQYF; DNA: TGTGCCACCAGGCGACAGGGGATCTACGAGCAGTACTTC
size: .; J: TRBJ2-2; D: .; V: TRBV7-9; CDR3: CASSLVSRQTELFF; DNA: TGTGCCAGCAGCTTAGTTTCCCGACAAACGGAGCTGTTTTTT
size: .; J: TRBJ2-1; D: .; V: TRBV5-5; CDR3: CASSAYQGIATPRFF; DNA: TGTGCCAGCAGCGCCTACCAGGGGATAGCCACGCCACGGTTCTTC
size: once; J: TRBJ2-7; D: TRBD2; V: TRBV6-1; CDR3: CASSEFGLAGYEQYF; DNA: TGTGCCAGCAGTGAATTCGGGCTAGCGGGCTACGAGCAGTACTTC
size: .; J: TRBJ2-2; D: .; V: TRBV9; CDR3: CASSPTEGTINTGELFF; DNA: TGTGCCAGCAGCCCGACCGAGGGTACGATCAACACCGGGGAGCTGTTTTTT
size: .; J: TRBJ2-3; D: TRBD2; V: TRBV19; CDR3: CASSSSGGADTQYF; DNA: TGTGCCAGTAGTTCAAGCGGGGGGGCAGATACGCAGTATTTT
size: .; J: TRBJ2-3; D: TRBD2; V: TRBV9; CDR3: CASSVGTSGGKTDTQYF; DNA: TGTGCCAGCAGCGTAGGGACTAGCGGGGGGAAGACAGATACGCAGTATTTT
size: .; J: TRBJ1-2; D: TRBD1; V: TRBV15; CDR3: CATSRGGTGGTDYGYTF; DNA: TGTGCCACCAGCAGAGGAGGGACAGGGGGGACTGACTATGGCTACACCTTC
size: .; J: TRBJ2-3; D: .; V: TRBV5-1; CDR3: CASSLEPQGAGGDTQYF; DNA: TGCGCCAGCAGCTTGGAACCACAGGGGGCGGGGGGAGATACGCAGTATTTT
size: .; J: TRBJ2-1; D: .; V: TRBV4-1; CDR3: CASSQVSNNEQFF; DNA: TGCGCCAGCAGCCAAGTGTCTAACAATGAGCAGTTCTTC
size: .; J: TRBJ1-2; D: .; V: TRBV6-1; CDR3: CASSVVQAGGYTF; DNA: TGTGCCAGCAGTGTTGTACAGGCCGGCGGCTACACCTTC
size: few; J: TRBJ1-1; D: TRBD1; V: TRBV10-2; CDR3: CASSGRPRTGDTEAFF; DNA: TGCGCCAGCAGTGGACGACCGAGGACAGGGGACACTGAAGCTTTCTTT
size: .; J: TRBJ2-7; D: TRBD2; V: TRBV14; CDR3: CASSYGLAYEQYF; DNA: TGTGCCAGCAGCTACGGACTAGCCTACGAGCAGTACTTC
size: .; J: TRBJ2-5; D: .; V: TRBV30; CDR3: CAWSAGGETQYF; DNA: TGTGCCTGGAGCGCCGGCGGGGAGACCCAGTACTTC
size: few; J: TRBJ1-5; D: TRBD1; V: TRBV6-1; CDR3: CASEGQGTQPQHF; DNA: TGTGCCAGCGAGGGACAGGGGACTCAGCCCCAGCATTTT
size: few; J: TRBJ2-3; D: TRBD2; V: TRBV2; CDR3: CASSGLAGRTDTQYF; DNA: TGTGCCAGCAGCGGACTAGCGGGACGCACAGATACGCAGTATTTT
size: .; J: TRBJ2-1; D: .; V: TRBV5-1; CDR3: CASSLEVGQVFDEQFF; DNA: TGCGCCAGCAGCTTGGAAGTTGGGCAGGTCTTTGATGAGCAGTTCTTC
size: .; J: TRBJ2-3; D: .; V: TRBV25-1; CDR3: CASSEYALTDTQYF; DNA: TGTGCCAGCAGTGAATATGCGCTCACAGATACGCAGTATTTT
size: .; J: TRBJ2-7; D: .; V: TRBV6-5; CDR3: CASRTDREGEQYF; DNA: TGTGCCAGCAGAACGGACAGGGAGGGCGAGCAGTACTTC
size: .; J: TRBJ1-1; D: .; V: TRBV27; CDR3: CASALGVGTEAFF; DNA: TGTGCCAGCGCCTTAGGGGTGGGCACTGAAGCTTTCTTT
size: .; J: TRBJ2-3; D: TRBD1; V: TRBV19; CDR3: CASSLGTASTDTQYF; DNA: TGTGCCAGTAGTCTCGGGACAGCTTCCACAGATACGCAGTATTTT
size: .; J: TRBJ1-1; D: .; V: TRBV10-3; CDR3: CAISESLGGTEAFF; DNA: TGTGCCATCAGTGAGTCACTAGGGGGAACTGAAGCTTTCTTT
size: .; J: TRBJ1-1; D: TRBD1; V: TRBV5-1; CDR3: CASSTPDRGDTEAFF; DNA: TGCGCCAGCAGCACCCCTGACAGGGGGGACACTGAAGCTTTCTTT
size: .; J: TRBJ1-2; D: .; V: TRBV10-3; CDR3: CAISELLRATRAPVYGYTF; DNA: TGTGCCATCAGTGAGTTATTACGGGCCACTAGGGCGCCCGTCTATGGCTACACCTTC